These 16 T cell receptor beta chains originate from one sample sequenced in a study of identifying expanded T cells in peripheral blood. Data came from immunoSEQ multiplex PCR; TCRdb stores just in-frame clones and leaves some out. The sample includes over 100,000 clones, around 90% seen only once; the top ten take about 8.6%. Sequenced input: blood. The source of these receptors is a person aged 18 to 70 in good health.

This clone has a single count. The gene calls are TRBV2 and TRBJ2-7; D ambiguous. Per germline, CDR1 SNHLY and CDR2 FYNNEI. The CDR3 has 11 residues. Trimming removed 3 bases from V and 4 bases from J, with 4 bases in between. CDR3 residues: CASSDRYEQYF. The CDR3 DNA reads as TGTGCCAGCAGTGATCGGTACGAGCAGTACTTC.

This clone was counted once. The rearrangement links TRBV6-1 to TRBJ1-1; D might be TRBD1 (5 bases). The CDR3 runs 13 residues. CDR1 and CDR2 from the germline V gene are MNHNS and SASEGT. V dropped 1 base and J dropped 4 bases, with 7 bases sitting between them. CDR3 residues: CASSEGGVTEAFF. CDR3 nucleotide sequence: TGTGCCAGCAGTGAAGGGGGGGTCACTGAAGCTTTCTTT.

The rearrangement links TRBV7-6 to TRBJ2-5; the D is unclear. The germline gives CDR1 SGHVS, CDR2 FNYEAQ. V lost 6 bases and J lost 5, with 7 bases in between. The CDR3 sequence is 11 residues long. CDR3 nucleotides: TGTGCCAGCAGAGATTCGGAGACCCAGTACTTC. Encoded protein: CASRDSETQYF.

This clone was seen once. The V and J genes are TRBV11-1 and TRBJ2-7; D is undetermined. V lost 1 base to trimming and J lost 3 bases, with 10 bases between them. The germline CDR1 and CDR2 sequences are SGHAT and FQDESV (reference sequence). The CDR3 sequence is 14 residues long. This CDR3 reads CASSLGGNRYEQYF. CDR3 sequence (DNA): TGTGCCAGCAGCTTAGGGGGAAACCGCTACGAGCAGTACTTC.

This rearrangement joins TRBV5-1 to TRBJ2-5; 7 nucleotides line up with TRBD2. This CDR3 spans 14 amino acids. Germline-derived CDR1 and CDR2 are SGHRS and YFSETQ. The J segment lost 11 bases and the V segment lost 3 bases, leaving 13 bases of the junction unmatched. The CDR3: CASSSAGSSGEQYF. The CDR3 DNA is TGCGCCAGCAGCTCCGCGGGATCCAGCGGGGAGCAGTACTTC.

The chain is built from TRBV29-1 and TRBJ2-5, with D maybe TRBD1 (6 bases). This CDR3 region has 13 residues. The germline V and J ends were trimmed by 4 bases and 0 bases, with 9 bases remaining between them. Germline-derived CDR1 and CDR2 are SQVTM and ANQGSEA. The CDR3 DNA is TGCAGCGTTGTTGGGGGCTACCAAGAGACCCAGTACTTC. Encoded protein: CSVVGGYQETQYF.

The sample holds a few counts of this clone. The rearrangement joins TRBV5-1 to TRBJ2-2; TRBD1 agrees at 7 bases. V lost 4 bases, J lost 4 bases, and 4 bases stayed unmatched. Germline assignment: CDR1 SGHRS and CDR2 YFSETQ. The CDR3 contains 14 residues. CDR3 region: CASSGGQSTGELFF. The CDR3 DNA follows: TGCGCCAGCAGCGGGGGACAGAGCACCGGGGAGCTGTTTTTT.

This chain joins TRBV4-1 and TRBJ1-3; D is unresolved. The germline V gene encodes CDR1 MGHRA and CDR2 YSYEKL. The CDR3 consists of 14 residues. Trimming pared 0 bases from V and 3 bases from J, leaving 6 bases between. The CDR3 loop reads CASSQDRNGNTIYF. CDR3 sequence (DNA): TGCGCCAGCAGCCAAGACAGAAATGGAAACACCATATATTTT.

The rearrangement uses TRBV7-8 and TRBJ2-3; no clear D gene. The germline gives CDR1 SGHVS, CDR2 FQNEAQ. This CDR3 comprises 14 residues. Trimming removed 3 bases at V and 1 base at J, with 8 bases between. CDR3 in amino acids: CASSFTSGTDTQYF. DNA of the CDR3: TGTGCCAGCAGCTTTACATCCGGCACAGATACGCAGTATTTT.

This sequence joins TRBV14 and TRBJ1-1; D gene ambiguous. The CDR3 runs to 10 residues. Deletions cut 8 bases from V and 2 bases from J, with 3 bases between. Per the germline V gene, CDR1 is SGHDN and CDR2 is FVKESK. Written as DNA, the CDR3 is TGTGCCAGCGCAAACACTGAAGCTTTCTTT. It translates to CASANTEAFF.

The CDR3 sequence: CASSSQRTGRTEAFF. CDR3 in DNA: TGTGCCAGCAGTTCACAACGGACAGGGAGGACTGAAGCTTTCTTT. The V call is TRBV28, the J call TRBJ1-1; 8 bases line up with TRBD1. The germline V gene has CDR1 MDHEN and CDR2 SYDVKM. J lost 5 bases, V lost 4 bases, and 9 bases had no gene match. The CDR3 has 15 residues.

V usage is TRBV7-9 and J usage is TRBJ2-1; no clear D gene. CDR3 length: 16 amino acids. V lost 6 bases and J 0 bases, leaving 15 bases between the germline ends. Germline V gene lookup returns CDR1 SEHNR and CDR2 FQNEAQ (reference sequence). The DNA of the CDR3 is TGTGCCAGCAGTCTGACTGGTCTTAACTCCTACAATGAGCAGTTCTTC. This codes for CASSLTGLNSYNEQFF.

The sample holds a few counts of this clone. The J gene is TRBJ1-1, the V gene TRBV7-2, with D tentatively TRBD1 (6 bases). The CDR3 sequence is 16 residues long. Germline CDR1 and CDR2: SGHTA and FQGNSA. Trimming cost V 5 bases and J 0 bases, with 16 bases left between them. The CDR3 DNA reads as TGTGCCAGCAGCCTACGACCGGACAGAATGAACACTGAAGCTTTCTTT. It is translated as CASSLRPDRMNTEAFF.

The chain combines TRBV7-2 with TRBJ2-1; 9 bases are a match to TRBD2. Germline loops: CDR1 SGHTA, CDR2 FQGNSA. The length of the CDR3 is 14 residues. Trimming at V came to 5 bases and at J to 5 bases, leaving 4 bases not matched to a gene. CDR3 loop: CASSLRGGDNEQFF. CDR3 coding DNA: TGTGCCAGCAGCCTGCGGGGGGGTGACAATGAGCAGTTCTTC.

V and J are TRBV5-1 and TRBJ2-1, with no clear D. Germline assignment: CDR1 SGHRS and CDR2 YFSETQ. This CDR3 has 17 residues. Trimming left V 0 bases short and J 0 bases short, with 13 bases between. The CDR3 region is CASSLATRRSSYNEQFF. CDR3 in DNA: TGCGCCAGCAGCTTGGCCACAAGACGCAGCTCCTACAATGAGCAGTTCTTC.

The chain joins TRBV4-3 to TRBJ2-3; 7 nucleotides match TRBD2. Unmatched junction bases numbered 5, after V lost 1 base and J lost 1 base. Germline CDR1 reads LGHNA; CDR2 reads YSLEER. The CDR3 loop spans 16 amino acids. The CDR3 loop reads CASSQVGGGGTDTQYF. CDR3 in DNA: TGCGCCAGCAGCCAAGTCGGTGGGGGGGGCACAGATACGCAGTATTTT.